Listed here are 12 T cell receptor beta chains from one sample, sequenced in a study of technical replicates of blood from a handful of donors. Clones were sequenced by immunoSEQ multiplex PCR, and TCRdb holds only the in-frame ones, with some missing. The table lists about 84,000 clones, less than 98% of them singletons. Sequencing used T cells isolated from PBMCs. The receptor set was obtained from a human donor in good health.

The rearrangement uses TRBV28 and TRBJ2-6, with 10 bases aligning to TRBD1. The CDR3 contains 17 residues. J gave up 3 bases and V 5 bases, and 7 bases lay outside the gene matches. The germline V gene has CDR1 MDHEN and CDR2 SYDVKM. For the CDR3, the DNA is TGTGCCAGCAGTCCCGCGACAGGGGGCTATGGGGCCAACGTCCTGACTTTC. Encoded protein: CASSPATGGYGANVLTF.

CDR3 DNA sequence: TGTGCCAGCAGCTTCTCCAGGGTTACTGAAGCTTTCTTT. It translates to CASSFSRVTEAFF. The V gene is TRBV7-8, the J gene TRBJ1-1; maybe TRBD1 (5 bases). The CDR3 extends over 13 amino acids. V was trimmed by 3 bases and J by 5 bases, leaving 10 bases between them. CDR1 and CDR2 from the germline V gene are SGHVS and FQNEAQ.

The chain links TRBV19 to TRBJ2-1; 10 bases fit TRBD2. There are 13 residues in the CDR3. With V trimmed by 5 bases and J by 10 bases, 5 bases remained unmatched. The germline V gene encodes CDR1 LNHDA and CDR2 SQIVND (reference sequence). In DNA, the CDR3 is TGTGCCAGTAGTCCGGGGACTAGCGTGGAGCAGTTCTTC. Translated, it gives CASSPGTSVEQFF.

The V call is TRBV6-5, the J call TRBJ2-2; TRBD1 aligns across 8 bases. Germline values: CDR1 MNHEY, CDR2 SVGAGI. The CDR3 loop spans 15 amino acids. V lost 0 bases, J lost 8 bases, and 5 bases stayed unmatched. CDR3: CASSYSRQGAGELFF. CDR3 in DNA: TGTGCCAGCAGTTACTCGCGGCAGGGGGCTGGGGAGCTGTTTTTT.

This chain connects TRBV19 to TRBJ1-1, with 8 bases aligning to TRBD1. This CDR3 has 19 residues. The trim removed 0 bases at V and 8 bases at J, leaving 20 bases unmatched. Germline CDR1 reads LNHDA; CDR2 reads SQIVND (reference sequence). This CDR3 reads CASSIEVRDRRDPKLEAFF. CDR3 DNA: TGTGCCAGTAGTATAGAGGTACGGGACAGGCGTGACCCTAAACTGGAAGCTTTCTTT.

The chain recombines TRBV20-1 with TRBJ1-1; D may be TRBD1 (5 bases). V was shortened by 7 bases and J by 3 bases, with 9 bases between the two germline ends. Per germline, CDR1 DFQATT and CDR2 SNEGSKA (reference sequence). The CDR3 extends over 11 amino acids. The CDR3 bases are TGCAGTGGGGGGGTTGACACTGAAGCTTTCTTT. It translates to CSGGVDTEAFF.

This clone appeared once. The gene calls are TRBV5-1 and TRBJ1-2; 7 nucleotides align to TRBD1. Unmatched junction bases numbered 3, after V lost 0 bases and J lost 4 bases. Germline CDR1 is SGHRS and CDR2 is YFSETQ. CDR3 length equals 14 residues. CDR3 nucleotides: TGCGCCAGCAGCTTGGACCGGGACAGCTATGGCTACACCTTC. This encodes CASSLDRDSYGYTF.

The chain has TRBV27 and TRBJ2-1; D is possibly TRBD1 (5 bases). V lost 1 base and J lost 10, with 17 bases in between. The length of the CDR3 is 15 residues. Germline V gives CDR1 MNHEY, CDR2 SMNVEV (reference sequence). CDR3 sequence (DNA): TGTGCCAGCAGTTTATTCACGGGTAGGGGTAGGGAGCAGTTCTTC. As protein: CASSLFTGRGREQFF.

The V and J genes are TRBV6-5 and TRBJ2-7; 10 bases map to TRBD2. Germline-derived CDR1 and CDR2 are MNHEY and SVGAGI. After removal of 6 bases from V and 3 bases from J, the junction contained 8 bases not matched to a gene. The CDR3 totals 15 residues. In DNA form, the CDR3 reads TGTGCCAGCAGACCTGGACTAGCGGATTACTACGAGCAGTACTTC. It translates to CASRPGLADYYEQYF.

The V call is TRBV5-1, the J call TRBJ1-2; D unresolved. Germline values: CDR1 SGHRS, CDR2 YFSETQ. The germline V and J ends were trimmed by 1 base and 10 bases, with 14 bases remaining between them. The CDR3 covers 13 residues. The CDR3 region is CASSLWAGSDYTF. CDR3 sequence (DNA): TGCGCCAGCAGCTTGTGGGCAGGCAGTGACTACACCTTC. The full variable domain, in which reference TRBV5-1 and TRBJ1-2 provide the parts outside the CDR3, is KAGVTQTPRYLIKTRGQQVTLSCSPISGHRSVSWYQQTPGQGLQFLFEYFSETQRNKGNFPGRFSGRQFSNSRSEMNVSTLELGDSALYLCASSLWAGSDYTFGSGTRLTVV.

The J gene is TRBJ1-4, the V gene TRBV14; a possible D gene is TRBD1 (5 bases). V lost 1 base and J lost 4, with 7 bases in between. Germline CDR1 reads SGHDN; CDR2 reads FVKESK. The CDR3 loop spans 14 amino acids. In DNA, the CDR3 is TGTGCCAGCAGCCAAGGACAGTTTAATGAAAAACTGTTTTTT. It yields the protein CASSQGQFNEKLFF.

This chain uses TRBV6-1 with TRBJ2-7; TRBD1 agrees at 8 bases. The CDR3 extends over 16 amino acids. CDR1 MNHNS and CDR2 SASEGT come from the germline V gene. The J segment lost 4 bases and the V segment lost 2 bases, leaving 10 bases of the junction unmatched. The CDR3 sequence: CASSEFADRVFYEQYF. CDR3 DNA sequence: TGTGCCAGCAGTGAATTCGCGGACAGGGTTTTTTACGAGCAGTACTTC.